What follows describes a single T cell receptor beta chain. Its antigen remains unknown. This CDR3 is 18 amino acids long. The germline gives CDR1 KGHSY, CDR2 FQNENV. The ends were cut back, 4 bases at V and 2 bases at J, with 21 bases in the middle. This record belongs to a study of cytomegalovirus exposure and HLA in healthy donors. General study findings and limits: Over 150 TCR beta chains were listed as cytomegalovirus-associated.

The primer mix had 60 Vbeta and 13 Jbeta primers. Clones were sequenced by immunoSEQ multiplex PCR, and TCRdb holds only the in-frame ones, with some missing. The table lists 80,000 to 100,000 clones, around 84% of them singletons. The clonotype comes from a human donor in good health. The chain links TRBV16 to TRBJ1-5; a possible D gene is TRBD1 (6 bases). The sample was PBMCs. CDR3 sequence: CASSPRQGMMVGNQPQHF. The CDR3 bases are TGTGCCAGCAGCCCTCGGCAGGGGATGATGGTTGGCAATCAGCCCCAGCATTTT.